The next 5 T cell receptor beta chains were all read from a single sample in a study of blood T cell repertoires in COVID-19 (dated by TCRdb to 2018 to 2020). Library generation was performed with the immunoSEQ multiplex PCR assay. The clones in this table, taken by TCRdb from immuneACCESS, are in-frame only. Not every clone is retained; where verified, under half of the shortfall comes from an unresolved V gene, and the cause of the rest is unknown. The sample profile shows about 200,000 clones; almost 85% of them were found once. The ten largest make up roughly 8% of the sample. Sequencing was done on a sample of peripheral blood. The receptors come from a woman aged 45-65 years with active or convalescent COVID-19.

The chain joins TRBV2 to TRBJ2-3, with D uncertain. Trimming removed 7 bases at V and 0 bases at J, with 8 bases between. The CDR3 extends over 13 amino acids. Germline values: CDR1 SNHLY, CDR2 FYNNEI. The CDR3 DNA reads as TGTGCCAGCAAGAAGACTAGCACAGATACGCAGTATTTT. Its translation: CASKKTSTDTQYF.

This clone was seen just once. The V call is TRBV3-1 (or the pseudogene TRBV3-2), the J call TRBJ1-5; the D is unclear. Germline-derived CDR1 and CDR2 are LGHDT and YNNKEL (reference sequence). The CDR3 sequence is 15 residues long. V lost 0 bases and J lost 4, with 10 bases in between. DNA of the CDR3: TGTGCCAGCAGCCAAGACCAGACGGGGAATCAGCCCCAGCATTTT. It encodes CASSQDQTGNQPQHF.

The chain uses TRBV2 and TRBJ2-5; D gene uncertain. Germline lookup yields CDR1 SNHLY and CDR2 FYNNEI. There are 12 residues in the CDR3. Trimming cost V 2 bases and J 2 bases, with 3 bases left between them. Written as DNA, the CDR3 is TGTGCCAGCAGTGAACGTCAAGAGACCCAGTACTTC. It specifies CASSERQETQYF.

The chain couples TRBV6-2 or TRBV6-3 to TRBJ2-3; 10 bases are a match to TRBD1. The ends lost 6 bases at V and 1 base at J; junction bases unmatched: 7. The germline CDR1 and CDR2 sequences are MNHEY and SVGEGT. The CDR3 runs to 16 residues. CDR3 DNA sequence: TGTGCCAGCAGACCTATAGGGACAGGGGGCACAGATACGCAGTATTTT. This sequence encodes CASRPIGTGGTDTQYF.

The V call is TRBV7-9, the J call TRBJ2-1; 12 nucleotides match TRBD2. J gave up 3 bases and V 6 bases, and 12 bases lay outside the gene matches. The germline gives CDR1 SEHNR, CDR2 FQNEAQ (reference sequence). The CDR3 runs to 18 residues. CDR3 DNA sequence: TGTGCCAGCAGGATATTGACTAGCGGGAGAGGGTACTACAATGAGCAGTTCTTC. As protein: CASRILTSGRGYYNEQFF.